The 21 T cell receptor beta chains listed next were all sequenced from one sample in a study of regulatory T cells in long-lasting Graves disease. This sample's time point: newly diagnosed GD, antithyroid drugs for less than 3 months. RNA extracted from PBMCs served as the sequencing template. The TCR beta library used iRepertoire HTBI primers with Arm-PCR amplification of CDR3. TCRdb used MiXCR to reprocess the multiplex PCR reads, holding one entry per CDR3 protein. The data contain approximately 350,000 distinct CDR3 sequences, approximately 12% of them seen just once; the ten biggest clones take up approximately 19%. Another study also made use of these data, one on T cells in Graves' hyperthyroidism and ophthalmopathy.

The sample consisted of peripheral blood mononuclear cells (PBMCs), taken at new diagnosis, from a patient treated with antithyroid drugs. Receptor source: a woman younger than 30 with Graves disease.

This clonotype was seen ten or more times. This sequence joins TRBV11-2 and TRBJ1-2; the D is unclear. In germline, CDR1 is SGHAT, CDR2 FQNNGV. V gave up 4 bases and J gave up 0 bases, with 18 bases separating them. The CDR3 is 17 residues long. CDR3 loop: CASSYPKGIETNYGYTF. For the CDR3, the DNA is TGTGCCAGCAGCTATCCAAAGGGTATAGAAACTAACTATGGCTACACCTTC.

The CDR3 DNA reads TGTGCCAGCAGTCCCGGCTTTTTGGGCCAGAGAAACATTCAGTACTTC. This codes for CASSPGFLGQRNIQYF. The chain couples TRBV27 to TRBJ2-4, with D hard to call. The CDR3 has 16 amino acids. Germline CDR1 MNHEY, CDR2 SMNVEV (reference sequence). Trimming cost V 5 bases and J 6 bases, with 20 bases left between them.

There are many counts of this clonotype. This chain joins TRBV9 and TRBJ1-2; no clear D gene. V lost 4 bases and J 6 bases, leaving 7 bases between the germline ends. Germline V gives CDR1 SGDLS, CDR2 YYNGEE. The CDR3 has 11 amino acids. In DNA form, the CDR3 reads TGTGCCAGCAGCTCAGACGATGGCTACACCTTC. Protein sequence: CASSSDDGYTF.

This clonotype occurred many times. The rearrangement uses TRBV20-1 and TRBJ1-4; D remains unclear. Germline CDR1 is DFQATT and CDR2 is SNEGSKA (reference sequence). This CDR3 contains 12 residues. Deletions cut 4 bases from V and 7 bases from J, with 10 bases between. CDR3 sequence (DNA): TGCAGTGCTACGGGGTCGACTGAAAAACTGTTTTTT. The encoded protein is CSATGSTEKLFF.

This clonotype was counted once. This chain links TRBV5-5 with TRBJ1-1, with D uncertain. V lost 0 bases and J 0 bases, leaving 12 bases between the germline ends. The CDR3 consists of 16 residues. Germline CDR1 and CDR2: SGHKS and YYEKEE (reference sequence). The CDR3 here is CASSLGHRELNTEAFF. The CDR3 DNA reads as TGTGCCAGCAGCTTGGGACACAGAGAGTTGAACACTGAAGCTTTCTTT. Using reference TRBV5-5 and TRBJ1-1 for the parts outside the CDR3, the full variable domain is DAGVTQSPTHLIKTRGQQVTLRCSPISGHKSVSWYQQVLGQGPQFIFQYYEKEERGRGNFPDRFSARQFPNYSSELNVNALLLGDSALYLCASSLGHRELNTEAFFGQGTRLTVV.

In this sample, this clonotype turned up many times. This chain joins TRBV24-1 and TRBJ2-1; 9 bases align to TRBD2. This CDR3 spans 13 amino acids. Losses at the gene ends were 4 bases for V and 9 bases for J; bases not matched to a gene: 3. The V gene's germline CDR1 is KGHDR and CDR2 SFDVKD. The CDR3 bases are TGTGCCACCAGTGAGACTAGCGGCCCTGAGCAGTTCTTC. This sequence encodes CATSETSGPEQFF.

This clonotype has at least ten counts. J is TRBJ2-1 and V is TRBV28, with 7 bases identical to TRBD2. J gave up 4 bases and V 3 bases, and 3 bases lay outside the gene matches. Germline CDR1 is MDHEN and CDR2 is SYDVKM. CDR3 length equals 14 residues. As DNA, the CDR3 is TGTGCCAGCAGTTTGCGGGAGTTTTACAATGAGCAGTTCTTC. Amino acid sequence: CASSLREFYNEQFF.

This clonotype was observed many times. The rearrangement uses TRBV6-2 or TRBV6-3 and TRBJ1-6; 7 bases line up with TRBD1. Germline V gives CDR1 MNHEY, CDR2 SVGEGT. This CDR3 is built from 15 residues. After removal of 1 base from V and 10 bases from J, the junction contained 7 bases not matched to a gene. The CDR3 spells CASSYFTGASSPLHF. Here the CDR3 DNA reads TGTGCCAGCAGTTACTTTACAGGGGCCTCGTCACCCCTCCACTTT.

The chain is built from TRBV15 and TRBJ2-3; D is unclear. The V end was cut by 8 bases, the J end by 5 bases, with 11 bases between. CDR1 is LNHNV and CDR2 is YYDKDF in the germline V gene (reference sequence). CDR3 length: 12 residues. Written as DNA, the CDR3 is TGTGCCACCTCACCCTTGGGAGATACGCAGTATTTT. Its translation is CATSPLGDTQYF.

The table lists this clonotype with many counts. The J gene is TRBJ2-7, the V gene TRBV6-5; TRBD1 is a possible D gene (5 bases). The germline V gene encodes CDR1 MNHEY and CDR2 SVGAGI. Trimming cost V 0 bases and J 1 base, with 10 bases left between them. CDR3 length: 15 residues. CDR3 in DNA: TGTGCCAGCAGTTACTCCTCAGGGCGATCCTACGAGCAGTACTTC. It translates to CASSYSSGRSYEQYF.

This clonotype was seen ten or more times. The gene calls are TRBV28 and TRBJ1-6; 10 bases line up with TRBD1. The germline gives CDR1 MDHEN, CDR2 SYDVKM. The CDR3 is 16 residues long. The junction had 9 bases not matched to a gene; V was cut back by 5 bases and J by 8 bases. CDR3 nucleotides: TGTGCCAGCAGTATGATGGGACAGGGGCTTTATTCACCCCTCCACTTT. Its translation is CASSMMGQGLYSPLHF.

Only a few counts were recorded for this clonotype. The V and J genes are TRBV6-1 and TRBJ1-5; D unresolved. The CDR3 contains 12 residues. With 7 bases removed from V and 2 bases from J, the gap between germline ends came to 6 bases. The germline V gene encodes CDR1 MNHNS and CDR2 SASEGT. The CDR3 DNA reads TGTGCCAGCAAATATGGCAATCAGCCCCAGCATTTT. Amino acid sequence: CASKYGNQPQHF.

This clonotype was seen just once. The chain is built from TRBV10-3 and TRBJ2-3; no clear D. The DNA end is a closer match to TRBJ2-5, so the J assignment may be wrong. CDR1 is ENHRY and CDR2 is SYGVKD in the germline V gene. CDR3 length: 16 residues. Here the CDR3 DNA reads TGTGCCATCAGTGATATCTTGAGTCTTGCCGGAGAGACCCAGTACTTC. It specifies CAISDILSLAGETQYF.

This chain uses TRBV10-2 with TRBJ1-4, with TRBD1 matching over 7 bases. This CDR3 has 11 residues. The ends lost 6 bases at V and 13 bases at J; junction bases unmatched: 5. CDR1 is WSHSY and CDR2 is SAAADI in the germline V gene. CDR3 sequence: CASSGDSLLFF. In DNA, the CDR3 is TGCGCCAGCAGCGGGGACAGTTTACTGTTTTTT.

There are a few counts of this clonotype. V gene TRBV4-3 combines with J gene TRBJ1-2, with D unclear. The CDR3 extends over 15 amino acids. V lost 0 bases and J 4 bases, leaving 12 bases between the germline ends. Per germline, CDR1 LGHNA and CDR2 YSLEER. CDR3 bases: TGCGCCAGCAGCCAAGACTTGTCACGGCTCTATGGCTACACCTTC. Protein product: CASSQDLSRLYGYTF.

This clonotype was detected many times. The chain joins TRBV6-1 to TRBJ1-1, with TRBD1 as a possible D gene (5 bases). The CDR3 runs 14 residues. Between the trimmed V and J ends, which lost 6 bases and 4 bases, there was a span of 15 bases. The germline V gene has CDR1 MNHNS and CDR2 SASEGT. CDR3 nucleotides: TGTGCCAGCAGATTTCCAGGGTTCTCCACTGAAGCTTTCTTT. It yields the protein CASRFPGFSTEAFF.

This clonotype was detected a few times. This chain links TRBV9 with TRBJ2-4; D may correspond to TRBD1 or TRBD2 (5 bases each). The V and J ends lost 3 bases and 4 bases respectively, with 11 bases between them. This CDR3 region has 14 residues. Germline CDR1 SGDLS, CDR2 YYNGEE. CDR3 loop: CASSGGFEKNIQYF. In DNA, the CDR3 is TGTGCCAGCAGCGGGGGGTTTGAAAAAAACATTCAGTACTTC.

This clonotype was observed many times. The chain has TRBV7-3 and TRBJ1-1; D unresolved. The CDR3 is 13 residues long. CDR1 and CDR2 from the germline V gene are SGHTA and FQGTGA. V gave up 2 bases and J gave up 1 base, with 5 bases separating them. The DNA of the CDR3 is TGTGCCAGCAGCTTAGGCAAGAACACTGAAGCTTTCTTT. This codes for CASSLGKNTEAFF.

This clonotype was recorded at least ten times. The V call is TRBV10-3, the J call TRBJ1-2; D not resolved. The CDR3 covers 14 residues. V gave up 4 bases and J gave up 0 bases, with 9 bases separating them. Per the germline V gene, CDR1 is ENHRY and CDR2 is SYGVKD. CDR3 in amino acids: CAISGQRANYGYTF. CDR3 nucleotide sequence: TGTGCCATCAGTGGTCAGCGGGCTAACTATGGCTACACCTTC.

The CDR3 DNA is TGCAGCGCCCGACAGGGGGCGGTCACCGGGGAGCTGTTTTTT. Translated: CSARQGAVTGELFF. V and J are TRBV29-1 and TRBJ2-2, with 10 bases fitting TRBD1. CDR3 length equals 14 residues. V shed 7 bases, J shed 4 bases, and the junction held 6 bases outside the gene matches. From germline, CDR1 is SQVTM and CDR2 ANQGSEA.

This clonotype was picked up many times. The V gene is TRBV10-3, the J gene TRBJ2-5; weak D call: TRBD2 (5 bases). V lost 6 bases and J 3 bases, leaving 14 bases between the germline ends. The germline CDR1 and CDR2 sequences are ENHRY and SYGVKD. The CDR3 loop spans 14 amino acids. CDR3 residues: CAIRSGEREETQYF. The CDR3 coding sequence is TGTGCCATCAGATCCGGGGAGAGGGAAGAGACCCAGTACTTC.